This record covers a single T cell receptor (beta chain). Data came from immunoSEQ multiplex PCR; TCRdb stores just in-frame clones and leaves some out. The sample lists some 200,000 clones; 75% to 85% were seen once. This specimen belongs to a study of blood T cell repertoires in COVID-19. CDR1 is KGHSH, CDR2 LQKENI, per germline. V lost 3 bases, J lost 1 base, and 9 bases lay in between. The CDR3 covers 14 residues. Specimen: PBMCs or T cells enriched from blood (not recorded which). This rearrangement joins TRBV18 to TRBJ1-1; D might be TRBD1 (6 bases). The sequence was obtained from a man between 35 and 55 years old who had recovered from COVID-19. CDR3 region: CASSPGTRNTEAFF. The CDR3 DNA is TGTGCCAGCTCACCTGGGACAAGGAACACTGAAGCTTTCTTT.